These 14 T cell receptor beta chains were sequenced from one sample in a study of cytomegalovirus exposure and HLA in healthy donors. 60 Vbeta and 13 Jbeta primers were used in PCR. Generated by immunoSEQ multiplex PCR, the TCRdb table keeps only in-frame clones and is missing some. The data show roughly 80,000 clones, and the top ten clones hold more than 5.5%. The sequenced material came from PBMCs. Receptor source: a girl aged 10-17 years in good health and CMV-seropositive.

V gene TRBV2 combines with J gene TRBJ1-5, with D perhaps TRBD1 (5 bases). The germline V and J ends were trimmed by 4 bases and 2 bases, with 12 bases remaining between them. CDR1 is SNHLY and CDR2 is FYNNEI in the germline V gene. The CDR3 extends over 15 amino acids. The CDR3 bases are TGTGCCAGCAGTGTTGGGGGGATGGGCAATCAGCCCCAGCATTTT. This codes for CASSVGGMGNQPQHF. Variable domain in full (rest from reference TRBV2 and TRBJ1-5): EPEVTQTPSHQVTQMGQEVILRCVPISNHLYFYWYRQILGQKVEFLVSFYNNEISEKSEIFDDQFSVERPDGSNFTLKIRSTKLEDSAMYFCASSVGGMGNQPQHFGDGTRLSIL.

The CDR3 here is CATSSTQGVGLNTEAFF. The CDR3 nucleotides are TGTGCCACCAGCAGTACCCAGGGGGTCGGGCTGAACACTGAAGCTTTCTTT. The chain couples TRBV15 to TRBJ1-1; 7 nucleotides agree with TRBD1. The CDR3 loop spans 17 amino acids. From germline, CDR1 is LNHNV and CDR2 YYDKDF (reference sequence). J gave up 0 bases and V 3 bases, and 10 bases lay outside the gene matches.

The rearrangement joins TRBV19 to TRBJ1-5; TRBD1 is a possible D gene (5 bases). V was trimmed by 3 bases and J by 5 bases, leaving 8 bases between them. CDR1 is LNHDA, CDR2 SQIVND, per germline (reference sequence). The CDR3 contains 13 residues. In nucleotides, the CDR3 is TGTGCCAGTAGTATCAGGGTTGATCAGCCCCAGCATTTT. Encoded protein: CASSIRVDQPQHF.

The genes are TRBV4-3 and TRBJ2-2, with 7 nucleotides matching TRBD2. Germline loops: CDR1 LGHNA, CDR2 YSLEER. The CDR3 sequence is 15 residues long. V dropped 0 bases and J dropped 8; count of bases not matched to a gene: 6. CDR3 nucleotides: TGCGCCAGCAGCCAAGATGGACTAGTGTCGGGGGAGCTGTTTTTT. Its protein is CASSQDGLVSGELFF.

This sequence joins TRBV5-1 and TRBJ1-2; no reliable D call. This CDR3 spans 17 amino acids. Germline CDR1 is SGHRS and CDR2 is YFSETQ. Trimming took 0 bases from V and 1 from J, leaving 16 bases between them. The CDR3 region is CASSLGSAGVNNYGYTF. The DNA of the CDR3 is TGCGCCAGCAGCTTGGGGTCGGCCGGGGTCAATAACTATGGCTACACCTTC.

The chain combines TRBV18 with TRBJ2-5; TRBD1 matches 10 bases. The CDR3 loop spans 16 amino acids. The germline gives CDR1 KGHSH, CDR2 LQKENI. The V segment lost 2 bases and the J segment 4 bases; nucleotides outside the gene matches: 7. The CDR3 is CASSPVGDRGRETQYF. CDR3 in DNA: TGTGCCAGCTCACCAGTGGGGGACAGGGGTCGAGAGACCCAGTACTTC.

V is TRBV25-1 and J is TRBJ2-7, with a possible D match to TRBD1 (6 bases). Germline values: CDR1 MGHDK, CDR2 SYGVNS. The CDR3 has 12 amino acids. Trimming pared 4 bases from V and 12 bases from J, leaving 16 bases between. This CDR3 reads CASSGSTGSRYV. In DNA, the CDR3 is TGTGCCAGCAGTGGCTCCACAGGGTCGCGGTACGTC.

This rearrangement joins TRBV4-3 to TRBJ1-1; D gene unclear. The V gene's germline CDR1 is LGHNA and CDR2 YSLEER. V dropped 4 bases and J dropped 0 bases, with 9 bases sitting between them. The length of the CDR3 is 14 residues. The CDR3 reads CASSPTEMNTEAFF. The DNA for the CDR3 is TGCGCCAGCAGCCCTACAGAGATGAACACTGAAGCTTTCTTT.

The chain joins TRBV2 to TRBJ1-2; 9 bases line up with TRBD1. CDR1 and CDR2 from the germline V gene are SNHLY and FYNNEI. V lost 5 bases, J lost 7 bases, and 8 bases stayed unmatched. This CDR3 spans 14 amino acids. The CDR3 region is CASSQDRGEGGYTF. The CDR3 DNA follows: TGTGCCAGCAGTCAAGACAGGGGGGAGGGTGGCTACACCTTC.

This sequence joins TRBV29-1 and TRBJ1-1, with D perhaps TRBD1 (6 bases). The CDR3 sequence is 12 residues long. CDR1 and CDR2 from the germline V gene are SQVTM and ANQGSEA. Between the trimmed V and J ends, which lost 5 bases and 6 bases, there was a span of 13 bases. The CDR3 nucleotides are TGCAGCGTTCGGGGGGGCGCCGCTGAAGCTTTCTTT. Translated, it gives CSVRGGAAEAFF.

This sequence joins TRBV5-6 and TRBJ1-5; 10 bases fit TRBD1. CDR3 length: 15 amino acids. V lost 1 base, J lost 6 bases, and 4 bases stayed unmatched. Germline lookup yields CDR1 SGHDT and CDR2 YYEEEE. The CDR3 loop reads CASSLFGQGVQPQHF. The CDR3 bases are TGTGCCAGCAGCTTGTTTGGACAGGGGGTTCAGCCCCAGCATTTT. Complete variable domain (other parts from reference TRBV5-6 and TRBJ1-5): DAGVTQSPTHLIKTRGQQVTLRCSPKSGHDTVSWYQQALGQGPQFIFQYYEEEERQRGNFPDRFSGHQFPNYSSELNVNALLLGDSALYLCASSLFGQGVQPQHFGDGTRLSIL.

The gene calls are TRBV2 and TRBJ2-7; TRBD1 might be the D (5 bases). Looked up from germline, CDR1 is SNHLY and CDR2 is FYNNEI. Trimming removed 8 bases from V and 3 bases from J, with 14 bases in between. The CDR3 consists of 13 residues. The CDR3 nucleotides read TGTGCCAGCTCTGTGTCAGGGTTCTACGAGCAGTACTTC. It is translated as CASSVSGFYEQYF.

J is TRBJ2-5 and V is TRBV5-1; a possible D gene is TRBD2 (7 bases). V lost 0 bases and J lost 5, with 14 bases in between. Germline V gene data show CDR1 as SGHRS and CDR2 as YFSETQ. The CDR3 totals 15 residues. The CDR3: CASSLDYGGAETQYF. DNA for the CDR3: TGCGCCAGCAGCTTGGATTATGGGGGGGCGGAGACCCAGTACTTC. Drawing the rest from reference TRBV5-1 and TRBJ2-5, the complete variable domain is KAGVTQTPRYLIKTRGQQVTLSCSPISGHRSVSWYQQTPGQGLQFLFEYFSETQRNKGNFPGRFSGRQFSNSRSEMNVSTLELGDSALYLCASSLDYGGAETQYFGPGTRLLVL.

CDR3 region: CASSQDWLEPTDTQYF. In DNA, the CDR3 is TGCGCCAGCAGCCAAGATTGGCTAGAACCCACAGATACGCAGTATTTT. This chain joins TRBV4-3 and TRBJ2-3; D remains ambiguous. This CDR3 is 16 amino acids long. V lost 0 bases, J lost 2 bases, and 12 bases lay in between. CDR1 is LGHNA, CDR2 YSLEER, per germline.